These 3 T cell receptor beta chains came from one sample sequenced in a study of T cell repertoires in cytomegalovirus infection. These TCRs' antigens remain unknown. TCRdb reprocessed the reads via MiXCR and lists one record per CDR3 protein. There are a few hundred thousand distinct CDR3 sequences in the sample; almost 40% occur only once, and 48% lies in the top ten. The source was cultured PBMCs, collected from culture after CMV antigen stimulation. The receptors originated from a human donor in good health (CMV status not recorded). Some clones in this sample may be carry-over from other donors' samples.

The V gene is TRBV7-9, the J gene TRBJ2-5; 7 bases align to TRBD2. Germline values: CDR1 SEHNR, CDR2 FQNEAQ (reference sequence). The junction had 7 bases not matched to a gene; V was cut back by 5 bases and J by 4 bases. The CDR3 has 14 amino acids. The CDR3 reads CASSRVGGGETQYF. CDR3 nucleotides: TGTGCCAGCAGCCGAGTGGGGGGGGGAGAGACCCAGTACTTC.

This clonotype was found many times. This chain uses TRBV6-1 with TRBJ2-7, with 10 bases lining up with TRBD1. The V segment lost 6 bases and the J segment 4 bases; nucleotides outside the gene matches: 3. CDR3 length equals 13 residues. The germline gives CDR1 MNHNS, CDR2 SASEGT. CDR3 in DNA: TGTGCCAGCAGGACAGGGGGCAGATACGAGCAGTACTTC. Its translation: CASRTGGRYEQYF.

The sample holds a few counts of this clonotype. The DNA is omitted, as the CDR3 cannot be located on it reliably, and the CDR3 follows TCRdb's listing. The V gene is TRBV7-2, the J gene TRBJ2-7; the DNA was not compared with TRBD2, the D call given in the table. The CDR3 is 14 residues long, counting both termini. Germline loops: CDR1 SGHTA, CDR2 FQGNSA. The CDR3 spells CASILEGSLAEQYF.